A single sample gave rise to the 26 T cell receptor beta chains below, sequenced in a study of vaccination effects on CD4 cells after COVID-19. These receptors lack a known antigen. Before sequencing, viral peptide pools were used by the ViraFEST assay to expand antigen-specific CD4+ T cells. Cells that had been cultured for ten to eleven days were the source of isolated CD4+ T cells. Participants completed two doses of the BNT162b2 or mRNA-1273 vaccine. Clones were read by immunoSEQ multiplex PCR, and TCRdb kept only the in-frame ones, dropping some. The sample records over 30,000 clones, around 80% being singletons. Sequencing was performed on CD4+ T cells from PBMCs cultured with HCoV-NL63 spike peptides, taken after COVID-19 vaccination. These receptors came from a human donor who received a COVID-19 vaccine. Some clones in this sample may be carry-over from other donors' samples.

The chain carries TRBV14 and TRBJ2-4; weak D call: TRBD1 (6 bases). The CDR3 is 13 amino acids. The germline V gene has CDR1 SGHDN and CDR2 FVKESK. The V gene lost 1 base and the J gene lost 7 bases, with 8 bases spanning the gap. The chain's CDR3 is CASSQGTANIQYF. For the CDR3, the DNA is TGTGCCAGCAGCCAAGGGACAGCCAACATTCAGTACTTC.

The chain joins TRBV28 to TRBJ1-5; 9 bases fit TRBD1. Germline CDR1 MDHEN, CDR2 SYDVKM. The V gene end was trimmed by 7 bases and the J gene end by 4 bases; junction bases not matched to a gene: 14. The CDR3 runs to 17 residues. As DNA, the CDR3 is TGTGCCAGCATGAAGGTACGGGGACAGGGACGGAATCAGCCCCAGCATTTT. Encoded protein: CASMKVRGQGRNQPQHF.

The chain combines TRBV6-5 with TRBJ2-7, with 10 nucleotides matching TRBD1. Unmatched junction bases numbered 4, after V lost 5 bases and J lost 3 bases. Germline V gene lookup returns CDR1 MNHEY and CDR2 SVGAGI. The CDR3 covers 14 residues. The CDR3 coding sequence is TGTGCCAGCAGTCAGAGGACAGGGGGCTACGAGCAGTACGTC. Translated, it gives CASSQRTGGYEQYV.

This chain connects TRBV19 to TRBJ2-6; D ambiguous. Germline CDR1 and CDR2: LNHDA and SQIVND (reference sequence). The germline V and J ends were trimmed by 6 bases and 1 base, with 16 bases remaining between them. This CDR3 has 17 residues. The CDR3 nucleotides are TGTGCCAGTAGCATCGGCGGATTTGTGTCTGGGGCCAACGTCCTGACTTTC. This gives the protein CASSIGGFVSGANVLTF.

The sample holds a few counts of this clone. The J gene is TRBJ1-5, the V gene TRBV7-2; 8 nucleotides line up with TRBD1. Germline V gene sequence: CDR1 SGHTA, CDR2 FQGNSA. V gave up 5 bases and J gave up 6 bases; unmatched junction bases: 9. The CDR3 spans 15 residues. CDR3 sequence: CASSPRQGAVQPQHF. In DNA, the CDR3 is TGTGCCAGCAGCCCCAGGCAGGGGGCCGTTCAGCCCCAGCATTTT.

This rearrangement joins TRBV28 to TRBJ1-2; 10 nucleotides agree with TRBD1. Germline CDR1 is MDHEN and CDR2 is SYDVKM. The CDR3 extends over 15 amino acids. The V and J ends lost 6 bases and 8 bases, in that order; junction bases with no gene match: 12. This CDR3 is CASSLSGTGARGYTF. CDR3 nucleotide sequence: TGTGCCAGCAGCCTCTCCGGGACAGGGGCCCGGGGCTACACCTTC.

The chain joins TRBV5-1 to TRBJ2-6; no clear D. The ends were cut back, 0 bases at V and 2 bases at J, with 9 bases in the middle. CDR1 is SGHRS and CDR2 is YFSETQ in the germline V gene. CDR3 length: 16 amino acids. The CDR3 here is CASSLGGATGANVLTF. The CDR3 DNA reads TGCGCCAGCAGCTTGGGGGGTGCCACTGGGGCCAACGTCCTGACTTTC.

V gene TRBV5-4 combines with J gene TRBJ1-2; D is perhaps TRBD1 (5 bases). Trimming left V 3 bases short and J 7 bases short, with 16 bases between. CDR1 and CDR2 (germline): SGHNT, YYREEE (reference sequence). The CDR3 is 14 amino acids. CDR3 bases: TGTGCCAGCAGCTCATCACAGGCTGTAGGTGGCTACACCTTC. It yields the protein CASSSSQAVGGYTF.

The genes are TRBV24-1 and TRBJ2-3; D is possibly TRBD1 or TRBD2 (5 bases each). The V end lost 7 bases, the J end lost 7 bases, and 23 bases lay between the germline ends. CDR1 is KGHDR, CDR2 SFDVKD, per germline. The CDR3 loop spans 16 amino acids. The CDR3 DNA sequence: TGTGCCACCAGCCCAAATACCGGGACGGTTATCCATACGCAGTATTTT. This translates into CATSPNTGTVIHTQYF.

The V call is TRBV7-7, the J call TRBJ2-3; 9 bases are shared with TRBD2. The germline V gene has CDR1 SSHAT and CDR2 FNYEAQ (reference sequence). The junction had 5 bases not matched to a gene; V was cut back by 6 bases and J by 1 base. CDR3 length: 15 amino acids. The CDR3 here is CASSPRTSGTDTQYF. The CDR3 nucleotides read TGTGCCAGCAGTCCTAGGACTAGCGGCACAGATACGCAGTATTTT. Based on the CDR3 plus reference TRBV7-7 and TRBJ2-3, the full variable domain is GAGVSQSPRYKVTKRGQDVTLRCDPISSHATLYWYQQALGQGPEFLTYFNYEAQPDKSGLPSDRFSAERPEGSISTLTIQRTEQRDSAMYRCASSPRTSGTDTQYFGPGTRLTVL.

The chain's CDR3 is CASSIGAGQSLRSNYGYTF. CDR3 nucleotides: TGTGCCAGTAGTATAGGAGCCGGACAGAGTCTAAGATCTAACTATGGCTACACCTTC. The chain couples TRBV19 to TRBJ1-2, with a tentative D call TRBD1 (6 bases). This CDR3 is built from 19 residues. V shed 1 base and J shed 0 bases, with 21 bases lying between them. Per the germline V gene, CDR1 is LNHDA and CDR2 is SQIVND (reference sequence).

This clone was counted a single time. V and J are TRBV7-2 and TRBJ1-2, with D unresolved. The CDR3 runs to 12 residues. V lost 1 base, J lost 6 bases, and 6 bases lay in between. CDR1 SGHTA and CDR2 FQGNSA come from the germline V gene. The CDR3, as DNA: TGTGCCAGCAGCTTAGAAGGCCATGGCTACACCTTC. This gives the protein CASSLEGHGYTF.

This chain uses TRBV6-4 with TRBJ1-5; weak D call: TRBD1 (6 bases). The CDR3 covers 14 residues. The germline gives CDR1 MRHNA, CDR2 SNTAGT. V dropped 6 bases and J dropped 5 bases, with 14 bases sitting between them. CDR3 coding DNA: TGTGCCAGCAGAGACAGGTTGATTTATCAGCCCCAGCATTTT. This encodes CASRDRLIYQPQHF.

V and J are TRBV6-2 or TRBV6-3 and TRBJ1-5; D call uncertain. Per the germline V gene, CDR1 is MNHEY and CDR2 is SVGEGT. Trimming shortened V by 5 bases and J by 3 bases, and 11 bases separated the two germline ends. The CDR3 is made up of 14 amino acids. The CDR3 here is CASSGQTNNQPQHF. The CDR3 bases are TGTGCCAGCAGTGGGCAGACCAACAATCAGCCCCAGCATTTT.

The rearrangement joins TRBV4-1 to TRBJ1-4, with TRBD1 identical over 10 bases. The CDR3 consists of 17 residues. The germline V gene has CDR1 MGHRA and CDR2 YSYEKL. J was trimmed by 7 bases and V by 4 bases; bases with no gene match: 12. The CDR3 is CASSLTGGGGLVEKLFF. The DNA for the CDR3 is TGCGCCAGCAGCCTGACAGGGGGCGGAGGGTTAGTTGAAAAACTGTTTTTT.

V and J are TRBV12-3 or TRBV12-4 and TRBJ1-6; D unresolved. The CDR3 consists of 13 residues. Trimming left V 2 bases short and J 7 bases short, with 6 bases between. The CDR3 is CASSLQLNSPLHF. The CDR3 DNA reads as TGTGCCAGCAGTTTACAGCTCAATTCACCCCTCCACTTT.

The rearrangement joins TRBV21-1 to TRBJ2-3; the table's D call, TRBD1, was not checked against the DNA. TRBV21-1 is marked as a pseudogene. The CDR3 runs to 17 residues. The CDR3 nucleotides read TGTGCCAGCAACCGACTGATAAGGGACAGCCAAGGGGATACGCAGTATTTT. Amino acids: CASNRLIRDSQGDTQYF.

V gene TRBV5-8 combines with J gene TRBJ2-5, with D perhaps matching TRBD1 (6 bases). Germline lookup yields CDR1 SGHTS and CDR2 YDEGEE. CDR3 length: 15 amino acids. The V end was cut by 7 bases, the J end by 0 bases, with 16 bases between. The CDR3 here is CASSGQGGYQETQYF. CDR3 nucleotide sequence: TGTGCCAGCTCGGGACAAGGGGGATACCAAGAGACCCAGTACTTC.

This clone was seen just once. The gene calls are TRBV19 and TRBJ2-3; 7 bases match TRBD2. CDR1 and CDR2 from the germline V gene are LNHDA and SQIVND (reference sequence). The CDR3 contains 14 residues. V trimming: 4 bases; J trimming: 3 bases; junction bases outside the gene matches: 4. CDR3 sequence reads: CASSSTGGTDTQYF. CDR3 DNA: TGTGCCAGTAGTAGCACCGGGGGGACAGATACGCAGTATTTT. The whole variable domain, filled in from reference TRBV19 and TRBJ2-3, reads DGGITQSPKYLFRKEGQNVTLSCEQNLNHDAMYWYRQDPGQGLRLIYYSQIVNDFQKGDIAEGYSVSREKKESFPLTVTSAQKNPTAFYLCASSSTGGTDTQYFGPGTRLTVL.

This clone showed up just once. The chain combines TRBV29-1 with TRBJ2-1, with D tentatively TRBD1 or TRBD2 (5 bases each). Germline lookup yields CDR1 SQVTM and CDR2 ANQGSEA. V shed 0 bases and J shed 9 bases, with 18 bases lying between them. The CDR3 spans 15 residues. Here the CDR3 DNA reads TGCAGCGTTGAAGACCCGGGACGCGGGTTTGTTGAGCAGTTCTTC. It translates to CSVEDPGRGFVEQFF.

This clone was seen a few times. The chain recombines TRBV9 with TRBJ2-2; D may be TRBD2 (5 bases). Germline loops: CDR1 SGDLS, CDR2 YYNGEE. V was trimmed by 4 bases and J by 4 bases, leaving 20 bases between them. The CDR3 has 17 residues. Here the CDR3 reads CASSLSPNGLLTGELFF. The CDR3 DNA sequence: TGTGCCAGCAGCCTTAGCCCTAACGGACTCCTCACCGGGGAGCTGTTTTTT.

CDR3 loop: CASSSVGGSSGANVLTF. Written as DNA, the CDR3 is TGTGCCAGCAGCTCAGTAGGGGGCAGCTCTGGGGCCAACGTCCTGACTTTC. J is TRBJ2-6 and V is TRBV5-4, with 7 bases that match TRBD1. This CDR3 is 17 amino acids long. Germline V gives CDR1 SGHNT, CDR2 YYREEE (reference sequence). V shed 3 bases, J shed 0 bases, and the junction held 6 bases outside the gene matches.

This chain links TRBV11-2 with TRBJ1-6; D is perhaps TRBD1 (6 bases). This CDR3 has 14 amino acids. Germline CDR1 reads SGHAT; CDR2 reads FQNNGV. V was pared by 5 bases and J by 10 bases, with 15 bases between. The CDR3 loop reads CASSGQGSGSPLHF. The CDR3 DNA sequence: TGTGCCAGCAGCGGTCAGGGGTCGGGGTCACCCCTCCACTTT.

This clone was recorded a few times. The rearrangement joins TRBV28 to TRBJ1-2; tentatively, D is TRBD1 (6 bases). Trimming pared 1 base from V and 2 bases from J, leaving 17 bases between. Germline CDR1 MDHEN, CDR2 SYDVKM. CDR3 length: 17 amino acids. The CDR3 DNA is TGTGCCAGCAGTTTATTGTCTTCAGGGGTTGTGAACTATGGCTACACCTTC. Protein: CASSLLSSGVVNYGYTF.

The chain links TRBV5-1 to TRBJ2-7; 11 bases match TRBD2. Losses at the gene ends were 3 bases for V and 1 base for J; bases not matched to a gene: 6. The CDR3 is made up of 16 amino acids. Germline-derived CDR1 and CDR2 are SGHRS and YFSETQ. CDR3 region: CASSSGSGRVSYEQYF. The CDR3 DNA sequence: TGCGCCAGCAGCTCCGGTAGCGGGAGGGTATCCTACGAGCAGTACTTC.

The chain is built from TRBV7-5 and TRBJ1-2. TRBV7-5 is labeled a pseudogene. The CDR3 is 18 amino acids. The CDR3: CARKWGGRLYTSPYGYTF. The CDR3 DNA sequence: TGTGCCAGAAAGTGGGGGGGCAGGCTATACACCTCCCCTTATGGCTACACCTTC.